The rows below give T cell receptor beta chains drawn from one sample of a study of cytomegalovirus exposure and HLA in healthy donors. Clones were read by immunoSEQ multiplex PCR, and TCRdb kept only the in-frame ones, dropping some. This sample contains some 110,000 clones. Material for sequencing was PBMCs. These receptors came from a man aged 35 to 55 in good health and CMV-seronegative. The CDR3 runs from the conserved cysteine through the conserved F or W. Fields, in order: D gene, clone size, V gene, J gene, CDR3 DNA, CDR3 protein. D genes are given only for firm matches. The listing skips clone size in some rows; elsewhere it reads once, few, many or a size class.

.	.	TRBV6-1	TRBJ1-1	TGTGCCAGCAGTGAAGCCGCGGGTCGTGAAGCTTTCTTT	CASSEAAGREAFF
.	.	TRBV5-1	TRBJ2-1	TGCGCCAGCAGCTTGGGGGCAAACCTGAATGAGCAGTTCTTC	CASSLGANLNEQFF
TRBD2	.	TRBV10-1	TRBJ2-3	TGCGCCAGCAGTGAAAGTTCGGGAGGGCCTAAAACAGATACGCAGTATTTT	CASSESSGGPKTDTQYF
TRBD1	.	TRBV12-5	TRBJ2-3	TGTGCTAGTGCCAAGGACAGGGGAGATACGCAGTATTTT	CASAKDRGDTQYF
.	medium-sized	TRBV7-6	TRBJ2-1	TGTGCCAGCAGCACCTGGGGAGCGGTCAATGAGCAGTTCTTC	CASSTWGAVNEQFF
TRBD1	.	TRBV6-1	TRBJ2-7	TGTGCCAGCAATGGGAGGACAGGGGTGTCCGAGCAGTACTTC	CASNGRTGVSEQYF
TRBD2	.	TRBV7-8	TRBJ2-6	TGTGCCAGCAGCCCACGGACTAGCGGGGAGATTGGGGCCAACGTCCTGACTTTC	CASSPRTSGEIGANVLTF
.	.	TRBV19	TRBJ1-1	TGTGCCAGTAGTACCTCGACAGAGACTGAAGCTTTCTTT	CASSTSTETEAFF
TRBD1	.	TRBV15	TRBJ1-2	TGTGCCACCAGTCCGCAGGGGGGAAATAACTATGGCTACACCTTC	CATSPQGGNNYGYTF
.	.	TRBV12-1	TRBJ2-7	TGTGCCAGCAGCTTACCCCCTCTGAGTCGGGGGACAGGGCCTACCTACGAGCAGTACTTC	CASSLPPLSRGTGPTYEQYF
TRBD2	.	TRBV5-1	TRBJ2-2	TGCGCCAGCAGCCCAGGACTAGCGGGAATCACCGGGGAGCTGTTTTTT	CASSPGLAGITGELFF
.	.	TRBV6-5	TRBJ2-7	TGTGCCAGCAGCCTCTATCGCAGGGCTGGCTACGAGCAGTACTTC	CASSLYRRAGYEQYF
.	.	TRBV5-5	TRBJ2-7	TGTGCCAGCAGCCCGGGGGTAAAGGCCTACGAGCAGTACTTC	CASSPGVKAYEQYF
.	.	TRBV28	TRBJ1-2	TGTGCCAGCAGTTTTGAGGGGGAGAACTATGGCTACACCTTC	CASSFEGENYGYTF
.	.	TRBV6-1	TRBJ2-3	TGTGCCAGCAGTGACGTCCCGACAGATACGCAGTATTTT	CASSDVPTDTQYF
.	.	TRBV5-1	TRBJ2-1	TGCGCCAGCAGCTTGTCGTCAGGGGAGAATGAGCAGTTCTTC	CASSLSSGENEQFF
.	.	TRBV30	TRBJ1-2	TGTGCCTGGAGTGCAGGGTCTGGCTACACCTTC	CAWSAGSGYTF
TRBD2	.	TRBV7-2	TRBJ2-7	TGTGCCAGCAGCTTGGGACTACTCTACGAGCAGTACTTC	CASSLGLLYEQYF
.	.	TRBV10-3	TRBJ2-7	TGTGCCATCAGTCGCGGCTACGAGCAGTACTTC	CAISRGYEQYF
TRBD2	.	TRBV11-3	TRBJ2-7	TGTGCCAGCAGCCCCGGACTAGCGGGAGTCCACGAGCAGTACTTC	CASSPGLAGVHEQYF
.	.	TRBV4-2	TRBJ1-2	TGTGCCAGCAGCCTCGTCGGGGGGCTCGGTCCCTATGGCTACACCTTC	CASSLVGGLGPYGYTF
TRBD1	.	TRBV5-4	TRBJ2-7	TGTGCCAGCAGCGCCGGGACAGGGGTCTATATAAACTCCTACGAGCAGTACTTC	CASSAGTGVYINSYEQYF
TRBD2	.	TRBV5-1	TRBJ2-1	TGCGCCAGCAGCCTCGGGACTAGCTTTGAGCAGTTCTTC	CASSLGTSFEQFF
TRBD2	.	TRBV4-2	TRBJ2-1	TGTGCCAGCAGCCGTGGGACTAGCGGGATGGATGAGCAGTTCTTC	CASSRGTSGMDEQFF
TRBD1	.	TRBV7-9	TRBJ1-6	TGTGCCAGCAGCCCCCCCATGGACAGGGGGACTGCACCCCTCCACTTT	CASSPPMDRGTAPLHF
.	.	TRBV29-1	TRBJ1-2	TGCAGCGTTGAAGATCAGGGGAGGGGAAATGGCTACACCTTC	CSVEDQGRGNGYTF